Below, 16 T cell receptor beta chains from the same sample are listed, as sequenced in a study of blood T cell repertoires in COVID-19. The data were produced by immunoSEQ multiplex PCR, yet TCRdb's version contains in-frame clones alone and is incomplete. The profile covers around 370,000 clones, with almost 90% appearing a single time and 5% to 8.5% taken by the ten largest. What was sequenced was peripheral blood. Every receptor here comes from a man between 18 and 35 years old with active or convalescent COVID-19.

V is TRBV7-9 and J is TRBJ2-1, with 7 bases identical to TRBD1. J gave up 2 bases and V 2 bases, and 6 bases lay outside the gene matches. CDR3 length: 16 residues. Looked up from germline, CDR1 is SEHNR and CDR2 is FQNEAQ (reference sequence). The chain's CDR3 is CASSLSRTGAYNEQFF. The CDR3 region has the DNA TGTGCCAGCAGCTTAAGTCGGACAGGTGCCTACAATGAGCAGTTCTTC.

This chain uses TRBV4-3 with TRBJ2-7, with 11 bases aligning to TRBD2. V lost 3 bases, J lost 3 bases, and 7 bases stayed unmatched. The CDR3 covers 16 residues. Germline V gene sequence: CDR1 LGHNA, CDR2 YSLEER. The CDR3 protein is CASSHLAGGPLYEQYF. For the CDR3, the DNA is TGCGCCAGCAGCCACCTAGCGGGAGGCCCCCTCTACGAGCAGTACTTC.

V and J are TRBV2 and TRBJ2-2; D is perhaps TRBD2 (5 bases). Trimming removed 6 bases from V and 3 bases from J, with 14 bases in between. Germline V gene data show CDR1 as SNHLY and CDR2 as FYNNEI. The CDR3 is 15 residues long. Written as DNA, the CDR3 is TGTGCCAGCAGGCACCGGGAATTCGACACCGGGGAGCTGTTTTTT. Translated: CASRHREFDTGELFF.

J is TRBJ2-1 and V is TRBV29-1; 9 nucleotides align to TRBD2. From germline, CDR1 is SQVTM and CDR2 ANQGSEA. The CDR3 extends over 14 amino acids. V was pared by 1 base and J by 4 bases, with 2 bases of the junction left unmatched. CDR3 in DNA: TGCAGCGTTGAAGTAGCGGGAGTTTACAATGAGCAGTTCTTC. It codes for CSVEVAGVYNEQFF.

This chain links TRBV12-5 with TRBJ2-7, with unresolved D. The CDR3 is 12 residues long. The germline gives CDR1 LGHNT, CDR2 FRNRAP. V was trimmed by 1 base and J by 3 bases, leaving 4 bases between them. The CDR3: CASGLDSYEQYF. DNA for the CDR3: TGTGCTAGTGGTTTGGACAGCTACGAGCAGTACTTC.

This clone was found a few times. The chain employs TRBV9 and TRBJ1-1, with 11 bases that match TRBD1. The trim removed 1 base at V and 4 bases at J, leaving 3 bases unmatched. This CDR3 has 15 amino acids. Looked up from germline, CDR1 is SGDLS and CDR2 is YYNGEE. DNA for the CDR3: TGTGCCAGCAGCGTAACTGGGACAGGGGGCACTGAAGCTTTCTTT. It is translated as CASSVTGTGGTEAFF.

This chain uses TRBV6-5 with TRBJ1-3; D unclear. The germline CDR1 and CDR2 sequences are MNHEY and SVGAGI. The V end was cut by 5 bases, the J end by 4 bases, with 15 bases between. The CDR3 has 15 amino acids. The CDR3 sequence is CASSPLRSGGNTIYF. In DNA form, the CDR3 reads TGTGCCAGCAGTCCCCTCCGATCGGGGGGAAACACCATATATTTT.

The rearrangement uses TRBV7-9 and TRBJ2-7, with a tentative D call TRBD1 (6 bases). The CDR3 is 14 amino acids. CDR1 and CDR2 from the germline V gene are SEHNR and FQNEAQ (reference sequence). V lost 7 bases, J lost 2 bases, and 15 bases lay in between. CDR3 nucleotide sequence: TGTGCCAGCACCGAAGATCCAGGGGCCTACGAGCAGTACTTC. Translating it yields CASTEDPGAYEQYF. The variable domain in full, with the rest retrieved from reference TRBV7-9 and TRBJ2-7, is DTGVSQNPRHKITKRGQNVTFRCDPISEHNRLYWYRQTLGQGPEFLTYFQNEAQLEKSRLLSDRFSAERPKGSFSTLEIQRTEQGDSAMYLCASTEDPGAYEQYFGPGTRLTVT.

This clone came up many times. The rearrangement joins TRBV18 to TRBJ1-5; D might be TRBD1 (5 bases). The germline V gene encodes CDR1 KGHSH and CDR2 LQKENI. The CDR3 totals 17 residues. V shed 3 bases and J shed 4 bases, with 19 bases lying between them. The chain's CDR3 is CASSPVGIGQLNQPQHF. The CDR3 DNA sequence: TGTGCCAGCTCACCGGTAGGAATCGGACAACTTAATCAGCCCCAGCATTTT.

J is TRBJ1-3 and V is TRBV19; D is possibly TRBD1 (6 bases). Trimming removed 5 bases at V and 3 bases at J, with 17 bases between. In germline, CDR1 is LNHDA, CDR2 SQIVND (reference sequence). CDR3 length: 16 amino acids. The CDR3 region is CASSSTGSFFGNTIYF. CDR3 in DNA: TGTGCCAGTAGTTCAACAGGGAGCTTCTTTGGAAACACCATATATTTT.

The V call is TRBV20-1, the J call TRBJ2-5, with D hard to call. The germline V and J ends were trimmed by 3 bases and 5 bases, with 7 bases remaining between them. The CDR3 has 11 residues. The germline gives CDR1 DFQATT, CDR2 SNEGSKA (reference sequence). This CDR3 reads CSASRRETQYF. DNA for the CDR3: TGCAGTGCTAGTCGGCGGGAGACCCAGTACTTC.

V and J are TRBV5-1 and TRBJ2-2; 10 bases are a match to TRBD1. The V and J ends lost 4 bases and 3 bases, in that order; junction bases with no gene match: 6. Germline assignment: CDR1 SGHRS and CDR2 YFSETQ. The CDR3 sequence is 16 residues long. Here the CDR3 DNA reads TGCGCCAGCAGCCTCGGGACAGGGGTTGACACCGGGGAGCTGTTTTTT. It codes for CASSLGTGVDTGELFF.

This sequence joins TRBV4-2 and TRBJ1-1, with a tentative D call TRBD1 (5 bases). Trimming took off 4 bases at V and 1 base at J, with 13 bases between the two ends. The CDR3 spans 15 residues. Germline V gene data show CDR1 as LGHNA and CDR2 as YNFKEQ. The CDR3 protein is CASSPTDTGNTEAFF. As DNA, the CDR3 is TGTGCCAGCAGCCCAACGGACACAGGGAACACTGAAGCTTTCTTT.

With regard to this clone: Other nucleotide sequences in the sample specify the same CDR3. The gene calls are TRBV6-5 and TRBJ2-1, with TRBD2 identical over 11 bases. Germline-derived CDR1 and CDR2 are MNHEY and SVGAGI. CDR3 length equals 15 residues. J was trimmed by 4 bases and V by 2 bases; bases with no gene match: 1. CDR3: CASSYGTSGYNEQFF. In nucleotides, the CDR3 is TGTGCCAGCAGTTACGGGACTAGCGGTTACAATGAGCAGTTCTTC.

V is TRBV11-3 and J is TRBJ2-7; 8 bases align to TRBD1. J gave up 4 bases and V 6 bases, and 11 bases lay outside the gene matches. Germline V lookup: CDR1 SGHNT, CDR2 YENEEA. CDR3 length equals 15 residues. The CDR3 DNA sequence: TGTGCCAGCAGACCTCGGGACAGGTACCAATACGAGCAGTACTTC. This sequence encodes CASRPRDRYQYEQYF. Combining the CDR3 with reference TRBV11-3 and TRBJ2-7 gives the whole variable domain EAGVVQSPRYKIIEKKQPVAFWCNPISGHNTLYWYLQNLGQGPELLIRYENEEAVDDSQLPKDRFSAERLKGVDSTLKIQPAELGDSAVYLCASRPRDRYQYEQYFGPGTRLTVT.

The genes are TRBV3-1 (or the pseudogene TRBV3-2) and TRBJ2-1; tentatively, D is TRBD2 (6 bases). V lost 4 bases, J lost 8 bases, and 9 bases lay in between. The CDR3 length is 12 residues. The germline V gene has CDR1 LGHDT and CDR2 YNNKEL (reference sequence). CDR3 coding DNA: TGTGCCAGCAGCCGACTAGTGGATGAGCAGTTCTTC. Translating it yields CASSRLVDEQFF.